This TCR beta chain came from a study of T-cell memory formation after mild COVID-19. In TCRdb, the 5' RACE reads were re-called with MiXCR into one record per CDR3 protein. The sample includes a few hundred thousand distinct CDR3 sequences, roughly 25% of them seen just once. The CDR3 is made up of 14 amino acids. V shed 7 bases and J 10 bases; nucleotides not matched to a gene: 10. In its sample, this clonotype was seen once. This sequence joins TRBV12-3 or TRBV12-4 and TRBJ2-3, with 11 positions matching TRBD1. The sequenced sample was PBMCs or a T cell subset sorted from them (not recorded which). The TCR was taken from an adult woman who had mild COVID-19 (a few samples of this study predate the infection). Cell type and time point are not known. In DNA, the CDR3 is TGTGCCAGCACCATGATCGTGGGACAGGGGGCGCAGTATTTT. This codes for CASTMIVGQGAQYF.